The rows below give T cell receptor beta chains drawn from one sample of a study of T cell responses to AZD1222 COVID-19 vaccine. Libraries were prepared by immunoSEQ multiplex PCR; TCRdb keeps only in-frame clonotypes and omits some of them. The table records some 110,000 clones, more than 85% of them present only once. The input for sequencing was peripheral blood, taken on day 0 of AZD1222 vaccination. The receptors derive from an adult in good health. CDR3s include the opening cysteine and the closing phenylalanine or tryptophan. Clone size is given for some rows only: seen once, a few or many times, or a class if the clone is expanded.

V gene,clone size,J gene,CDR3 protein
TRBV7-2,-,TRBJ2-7,CASSLVPGSSYEQYF
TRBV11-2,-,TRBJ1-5,CASSHLNAGTGNRNQPQHF
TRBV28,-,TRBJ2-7,CASSPAAPLLEQYF
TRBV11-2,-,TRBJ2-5,CASTKTDQETQYF
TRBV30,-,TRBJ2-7,CAWSIRGSGEQYF
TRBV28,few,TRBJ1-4,CASSLPGPNEKLFF
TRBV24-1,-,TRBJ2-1,CAVQGRSGSEQFF
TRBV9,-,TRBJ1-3,CASSYKDSGNTIYF
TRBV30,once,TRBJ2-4,CAWSVFSEFKNIQYF
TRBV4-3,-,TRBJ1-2,CASSQDGTIGYGYTF
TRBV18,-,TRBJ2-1,CASSPLGLSNEQFF